The clone carrying this TCR beta chain is labeled as hyperexpanded (1% or more). Its target is not known. The CDR3 sequence is 15 residues long. Germline V lookup: CDR1 MNHEY, CDR2 SVGAGI. Deletions cut 0 bases from V and 6 bases from J, with 12 bases between. Oncomine TCR Beta short-read sequencing was applied to DNA from cultured CD4+ T cells. Extraction of genomic DNA was performed on cultured CD4+ T cells. In TCRdb, the PCR reads were re-called with MiXCR into one record per CDR3 protein. The data show roughly 4,200 distinct CDR3 sequences, about 27% seen once. Treatment reported: approximately 9-day PBMC culture with coronavirus spike peptide pools or control peptides (ViraFEST assay). Once peptide pools had expanded antigen-specific T cells, ViraFEST sequenced TCRs. The data originate from a study of vaccination and CD4 T cells after COVID-19. Study as a whole: Overlapping spike peptides of SARS-CoV-2, HCoV-NL63, HCoV-OC43 and HCoV-229E stimulated the cells.

The gene calls are TRBV6-5 and TRBJ1-5; no reliable D call. The source material was CD4+ T cells from blood, cultured in vitro. The TCR comes from a human donor who had recovered from COVID-19. CDR3 region: CASSYSSVEFQPQHF. In DNA, the CDR3 is TGTGCCAGCAGTTACTCGTCGGTTGAGTTTCAGCCCCAGCATTTT.